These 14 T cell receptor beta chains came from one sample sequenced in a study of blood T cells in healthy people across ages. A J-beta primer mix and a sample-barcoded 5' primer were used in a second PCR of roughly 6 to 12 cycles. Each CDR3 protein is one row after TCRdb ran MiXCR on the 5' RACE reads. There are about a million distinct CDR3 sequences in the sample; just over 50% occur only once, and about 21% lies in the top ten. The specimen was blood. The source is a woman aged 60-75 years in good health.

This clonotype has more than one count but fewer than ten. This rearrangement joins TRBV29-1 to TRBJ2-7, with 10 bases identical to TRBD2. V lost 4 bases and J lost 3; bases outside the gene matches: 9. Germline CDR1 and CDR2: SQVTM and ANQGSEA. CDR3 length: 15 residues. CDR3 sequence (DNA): TGCAGCGTTGTTCGGGCTAGCGGGAGTGGCTACGAGCAGTACTTC. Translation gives CSVVRASGSGYEQYF.

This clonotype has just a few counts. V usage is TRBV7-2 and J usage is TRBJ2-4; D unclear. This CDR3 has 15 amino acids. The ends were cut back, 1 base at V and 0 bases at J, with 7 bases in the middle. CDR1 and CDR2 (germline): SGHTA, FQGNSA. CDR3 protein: CASSLGSGAKNIQYF. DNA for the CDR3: TGTGCCAGCAGCTTAGGGTCCGGAGCCAAAAACATTCAGTACTTC.

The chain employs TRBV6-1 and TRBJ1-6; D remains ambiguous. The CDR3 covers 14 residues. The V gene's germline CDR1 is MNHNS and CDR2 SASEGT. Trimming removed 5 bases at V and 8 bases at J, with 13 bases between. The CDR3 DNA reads TGTGCCAGCAGTATCGACGGGTACGATTCACCCCTCCACTTT. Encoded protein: CASSIDGYDSPLHF.

CDR3 bases: TGTGCCAGCAGACCCCTCCCCACAGGGGGCCGGGAGCCCCAGCATTTT. Translating it yields CASRPLPTGGREPQHF. The chain combines TRBV28 with TRBJ1-5; 9 bases align to TRBD1. This CDR3 spans 16 amino acids. The ends lost 6 bases at V and 8 bases at J; junction bases unmatched: 14. Germline CDR1 MDHEN, CDR2 SYDVKM.

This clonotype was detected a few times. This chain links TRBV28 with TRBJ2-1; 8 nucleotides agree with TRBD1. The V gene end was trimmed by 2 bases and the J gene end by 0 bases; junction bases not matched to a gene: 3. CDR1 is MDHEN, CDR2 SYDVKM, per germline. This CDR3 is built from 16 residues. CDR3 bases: TGTGCCAGCAGTTTAACCACAGGGGGCTCCTACAATGAGCAGTTCTTC. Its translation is CASSLTTGGSYNEQFF. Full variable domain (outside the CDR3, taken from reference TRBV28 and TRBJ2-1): DVKVTQSSRYLVKRTGEKVFLECVQDMDHENMFWYRQDPGLGLRLIYFSYDVKMKEKGDIPEGYSVSREKKERFSLILESASTNQTSMYLCASSLTTGGSYNEQFFGPGTRLTVL.

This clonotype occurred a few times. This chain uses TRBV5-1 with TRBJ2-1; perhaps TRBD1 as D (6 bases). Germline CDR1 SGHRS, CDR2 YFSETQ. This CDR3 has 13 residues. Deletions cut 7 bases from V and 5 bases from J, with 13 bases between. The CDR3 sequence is CASGVSGDNEQFF. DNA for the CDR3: TGCGCCAGCGGGGTGTCAGGGGACAATGAGCAGTTCTTC.

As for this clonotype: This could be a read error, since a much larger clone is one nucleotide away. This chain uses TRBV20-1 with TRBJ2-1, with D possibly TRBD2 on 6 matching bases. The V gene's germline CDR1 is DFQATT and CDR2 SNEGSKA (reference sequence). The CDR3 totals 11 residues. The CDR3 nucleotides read TGCAGTGCTAGACTCAGCGAGGGGAGGCTCTTC. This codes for CSARLSEGRLF.

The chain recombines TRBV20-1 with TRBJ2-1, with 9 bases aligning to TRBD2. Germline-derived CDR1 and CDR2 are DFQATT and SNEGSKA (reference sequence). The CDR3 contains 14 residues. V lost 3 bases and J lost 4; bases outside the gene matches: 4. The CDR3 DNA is TGCAGTGCTAGCATTGCGGGAGGGTACAATGAGCAGTTCTTC. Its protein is CSASIAGGYNEQFF.

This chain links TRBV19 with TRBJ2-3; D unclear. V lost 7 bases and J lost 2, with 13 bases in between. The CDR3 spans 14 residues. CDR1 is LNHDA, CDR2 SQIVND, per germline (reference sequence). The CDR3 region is CASTWTSDTDTQYF. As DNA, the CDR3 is TGTGCCAGTACGTGGACGAGCGACACAGATACGCAGTATTTT.

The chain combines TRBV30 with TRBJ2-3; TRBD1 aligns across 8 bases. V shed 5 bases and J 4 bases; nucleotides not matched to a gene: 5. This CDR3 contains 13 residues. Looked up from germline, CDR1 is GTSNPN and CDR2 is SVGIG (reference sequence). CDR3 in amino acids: CAWGTGTADTQYF. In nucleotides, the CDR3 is TGTGCCTGGGGGACAGGTACAGCAGATACGCAGTATTTT.

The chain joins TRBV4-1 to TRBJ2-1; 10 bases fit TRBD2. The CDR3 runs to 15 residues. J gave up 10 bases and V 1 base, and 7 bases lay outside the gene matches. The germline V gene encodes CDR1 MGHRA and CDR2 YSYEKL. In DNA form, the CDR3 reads TGCGCCAGCAGCCAAGCTAGCGGGAGTGGCGAGGAGCAGTTCTTC. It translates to CASSQASGSGEEQFF.

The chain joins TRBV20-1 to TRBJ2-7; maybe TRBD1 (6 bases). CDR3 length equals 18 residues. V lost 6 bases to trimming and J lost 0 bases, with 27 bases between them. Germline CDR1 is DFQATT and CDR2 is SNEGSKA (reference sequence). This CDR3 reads CSARTNRVRRSSSYEQYF. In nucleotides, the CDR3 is TGCAGTGCGAGAACCAACAGGGTCCGACGATCTAGCTCCTACGAGCAGTACTTC.

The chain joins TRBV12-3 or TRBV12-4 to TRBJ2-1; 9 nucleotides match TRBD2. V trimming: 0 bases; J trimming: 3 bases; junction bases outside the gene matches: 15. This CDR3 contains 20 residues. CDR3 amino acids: CASSLAPVASGATNYNEQFF. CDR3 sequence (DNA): TGTGCCAGCAGTTTAGCGCCCGTCGCTAGCGGGGCGACCAACTACAATGAGCAGTTCTTC.

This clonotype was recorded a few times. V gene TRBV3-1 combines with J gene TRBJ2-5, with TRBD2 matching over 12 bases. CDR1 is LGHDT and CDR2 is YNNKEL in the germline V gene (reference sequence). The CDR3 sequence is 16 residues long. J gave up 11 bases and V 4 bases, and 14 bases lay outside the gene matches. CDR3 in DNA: TGTGCCAGCAGCCCAACCCTGACTAGCGGGAGAGGGGTGCAGTACTTC. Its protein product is CASSPTLTSGRGVQYF.